This entry is about one T cell receptor (beta chain). Its specificity is unknown. The CDR3 contains 15 residues. Trimming stripped 3 bases from V and 8 bases from J, with 19 bases between. The germline CDR1 and CDR2 sequences are LNHNV and YYDKDF (reference sequence). Libraries were prepared by immunoSEQ multiplex PCR; TCRdb keeps only in-frame clonotypes and omits some of them. Of under 55,000 clones in the sample, around 77% were seen once. The sort gate was single viable CD3+CD4+CD8-CD45RO+ cells for memory CD4+ T cells. The data originate from a study of memory CD4+ T cells and cytomegalovirus serostatus. Overall study context: Of the healthy Belgian adults, fewer than 10 were CMV seropositive and 20 to 30 seronegative.

Study results and caveats: A US-trained random forest predicted CMV serostatus with median AUC around 0.92.

The chain employs TRBV15 and TRBJ1-1, with a tentative D call TRBD1 (5 bases). The TCR was taken from an adult in good health and CMV-seronegative. The sequencing input was memory CD4+ T cells from blood. As DNA, the CDR3 is TGTGCCACCAGCAGTAGGCAGCGGGGCGAAGGGGAAGCTTTCTTT. It codes for CATSSRQRGEGEAFF.